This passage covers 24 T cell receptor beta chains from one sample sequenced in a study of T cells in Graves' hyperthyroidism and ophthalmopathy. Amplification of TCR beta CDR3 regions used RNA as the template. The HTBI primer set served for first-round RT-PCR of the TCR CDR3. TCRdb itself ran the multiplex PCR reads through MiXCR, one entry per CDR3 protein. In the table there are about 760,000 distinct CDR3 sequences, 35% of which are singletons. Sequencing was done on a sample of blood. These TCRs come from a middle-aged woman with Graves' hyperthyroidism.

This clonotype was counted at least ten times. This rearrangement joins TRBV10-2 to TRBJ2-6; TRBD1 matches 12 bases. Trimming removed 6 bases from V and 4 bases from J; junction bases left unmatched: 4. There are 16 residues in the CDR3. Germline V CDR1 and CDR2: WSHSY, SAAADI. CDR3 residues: CASRGTGGEGANVLTF. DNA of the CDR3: TGCGCCAGCAGGGGGACAGGGGGCGAAGGGGCCAACGTCCTGACTTTC.

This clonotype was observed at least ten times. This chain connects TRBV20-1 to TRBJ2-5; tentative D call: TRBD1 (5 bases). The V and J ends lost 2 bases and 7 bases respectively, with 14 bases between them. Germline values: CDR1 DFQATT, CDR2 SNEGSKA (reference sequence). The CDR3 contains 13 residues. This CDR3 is CSARQTTTGTQYF. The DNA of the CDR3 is TGCAGTGCTAGACAGACGACAACAGGGACCCAGTACTTC.

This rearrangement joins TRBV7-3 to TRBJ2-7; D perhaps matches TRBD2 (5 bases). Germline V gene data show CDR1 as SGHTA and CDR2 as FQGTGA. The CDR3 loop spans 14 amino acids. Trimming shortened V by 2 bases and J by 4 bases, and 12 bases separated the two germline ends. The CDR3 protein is CASSLGGPGYEQYF. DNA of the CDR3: TGTGCCAGCAGCTTAGGCGGGCCGGGATACGAGCAGTACTTC.

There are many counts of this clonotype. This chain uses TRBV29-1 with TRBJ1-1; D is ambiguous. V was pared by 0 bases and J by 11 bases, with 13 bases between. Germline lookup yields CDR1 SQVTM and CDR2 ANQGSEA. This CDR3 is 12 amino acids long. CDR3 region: CSVEDVGPFAFF. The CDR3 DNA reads TGCAGCGTTGAAGATGTCGGCCCGTTCGCTTTCTTT. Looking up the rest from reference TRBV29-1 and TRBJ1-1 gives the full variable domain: SAVISQKPSRDICQRGTSLTIQCQVDSQVTMMFWYRQQPGQSLTLIATANQGSEATYESGFVIDKFPISRPNLTFSTLTVSNMSPEDSSIYLCSVEDVGPFAFFGQGTRLTVV.

The CDR3 protein is CASSHRDSYRVALHF. Written as DNA, the CDR3 is TGTGCCAGCAGCCACCGGGACAGCTACCGGGTGGCCCTCCACTTT. This chain connects TRBV7-9 to TRBJ1-6; 7 positions agree with TRBD1. Germline trimming cut 5 bases from V and 14 bases from J; bases unmatched to any gene: 15. The CDR3 is 15 amino acids. Looked up from germline, CDR1 is SEHNR and CDR2 is FQNEAQ (reference sequence).

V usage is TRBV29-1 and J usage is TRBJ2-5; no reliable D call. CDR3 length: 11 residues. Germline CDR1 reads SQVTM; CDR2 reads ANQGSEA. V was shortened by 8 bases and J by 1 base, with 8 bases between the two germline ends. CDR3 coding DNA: TGCAGCAGAGATAGCCAAGAGACCCAGTACTTC. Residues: CSRDSQETQYF. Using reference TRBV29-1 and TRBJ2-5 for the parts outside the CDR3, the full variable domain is SAVISQKPSRDICQRGTSLTIQCQVDSQVTMMFWYRQQPGQSLTLIATANQGSEATYESGFVIDKFPISRPNLTFSTLTVSNMSPEDSSIYLCSRDSQETQYFGPGTRLLVL.

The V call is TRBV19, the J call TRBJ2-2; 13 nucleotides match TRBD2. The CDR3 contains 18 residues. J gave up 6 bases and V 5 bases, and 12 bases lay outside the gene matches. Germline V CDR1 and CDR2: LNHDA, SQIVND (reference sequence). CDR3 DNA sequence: TGTGCCAGTAGTCCGGGACTAGCGGGGAGCTGGGGTCCCGGGGAGCTGTTTTTT. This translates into CASSPGLAGSWGPGELFF.

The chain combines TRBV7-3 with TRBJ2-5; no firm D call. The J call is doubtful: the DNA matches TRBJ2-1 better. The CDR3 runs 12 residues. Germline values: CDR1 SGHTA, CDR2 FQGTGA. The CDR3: CASSLTGFEQFF. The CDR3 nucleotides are TGTGCCAGCAGCTTAACAGGTTTTGAGCAGTTCTTC.

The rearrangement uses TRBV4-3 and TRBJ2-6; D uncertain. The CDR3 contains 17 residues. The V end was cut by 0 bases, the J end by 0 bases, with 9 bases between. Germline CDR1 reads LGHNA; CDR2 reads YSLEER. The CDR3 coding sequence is TGCGCCAGCAGCCAAGATATATCGAACTCTGGGGCCAACGTCCTGACTTTC. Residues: CASSQDISNSGANVLTF.

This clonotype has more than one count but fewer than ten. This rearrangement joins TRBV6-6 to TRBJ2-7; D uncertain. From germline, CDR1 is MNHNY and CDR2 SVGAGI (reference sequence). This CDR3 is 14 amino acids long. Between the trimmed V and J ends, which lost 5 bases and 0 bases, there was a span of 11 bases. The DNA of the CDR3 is TGTGCCAGCAGTGAAGTAAACTTCTCCTACGAGCAGTACTTC. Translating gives CASSEVNFSYEQYF.

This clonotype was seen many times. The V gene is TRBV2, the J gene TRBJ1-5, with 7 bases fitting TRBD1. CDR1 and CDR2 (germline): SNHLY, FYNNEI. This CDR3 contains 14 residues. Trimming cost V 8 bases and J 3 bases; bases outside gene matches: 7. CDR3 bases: TGTGCCAGCTCGGAGGGGGCAACCAATCAGCCCCAGCATTTT. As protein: CASSEGATNQPQHF.

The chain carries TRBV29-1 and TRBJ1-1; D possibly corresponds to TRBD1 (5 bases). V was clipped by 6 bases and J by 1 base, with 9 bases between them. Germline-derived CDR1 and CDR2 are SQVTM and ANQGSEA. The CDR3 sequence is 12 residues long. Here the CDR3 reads CSVPGTNTEAFF. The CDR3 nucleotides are TGCAGCGTCCCCGGGACGAACACTGAAGCTTTCTTT.

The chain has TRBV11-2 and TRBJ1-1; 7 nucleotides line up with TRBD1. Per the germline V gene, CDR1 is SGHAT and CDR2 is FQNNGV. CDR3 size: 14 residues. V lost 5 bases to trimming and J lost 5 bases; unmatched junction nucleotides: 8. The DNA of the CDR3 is TGTGCCAGCAGCCGACGCAGGGGGGGGACTGAAGCTTTCTTT. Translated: CASSRRRGGTEAFF.

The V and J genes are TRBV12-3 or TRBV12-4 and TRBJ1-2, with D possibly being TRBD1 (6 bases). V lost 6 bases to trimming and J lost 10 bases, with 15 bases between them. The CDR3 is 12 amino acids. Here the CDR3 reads CASRAGRGHYTF. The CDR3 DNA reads TGTGCCAGCAGGGCCGGCAGGGGCCACTACACCTTC.

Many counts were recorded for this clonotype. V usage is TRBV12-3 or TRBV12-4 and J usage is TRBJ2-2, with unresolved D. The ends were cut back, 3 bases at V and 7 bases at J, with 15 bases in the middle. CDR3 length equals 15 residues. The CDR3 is CASSFPAPDVGELFF. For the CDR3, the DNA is TGTGCCAGCAGTTTCCCTGCCCCAGACGTCGGGGAGCTGTTTTTT.

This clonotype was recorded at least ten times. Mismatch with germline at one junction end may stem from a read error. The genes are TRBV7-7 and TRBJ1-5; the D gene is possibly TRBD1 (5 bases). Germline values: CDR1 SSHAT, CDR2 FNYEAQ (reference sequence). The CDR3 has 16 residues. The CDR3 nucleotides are TGTGCTAGCAGCTGGCGGGGGACCGTGGCTAATCAGCCCCAGCATTTT. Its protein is CASSWRGTVANQPQHF.

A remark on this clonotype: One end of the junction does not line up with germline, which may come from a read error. The CDR3 loop reads CASSDEGHGTDAFF. In DNA, the CDR3 is TGTGCCAGTAGTGATGAGGGGCACGGCACTGACGCTTTCTTT. This rearrangement joins TRBV19 to TRBJ1-1; D is possibly TRBD1 (5 bases). There are 14 residues in the CDR3. The germline gives CDR1 LNHDA, CDR2 SQIVND (reference sequence).

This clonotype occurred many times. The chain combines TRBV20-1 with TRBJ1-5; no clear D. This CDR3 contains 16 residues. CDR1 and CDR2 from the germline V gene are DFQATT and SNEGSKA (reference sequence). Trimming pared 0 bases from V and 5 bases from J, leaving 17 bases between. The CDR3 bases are TGCAGTGCTAGAGATCCGGCAGCCCCTCGAGATCAGCCCCAGCATTTT. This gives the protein CSARDPAAPRDQPQHF.

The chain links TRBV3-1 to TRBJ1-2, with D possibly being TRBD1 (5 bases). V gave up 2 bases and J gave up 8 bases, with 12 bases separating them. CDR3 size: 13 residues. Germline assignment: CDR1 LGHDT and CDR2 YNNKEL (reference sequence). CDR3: CASSQQSRDGYTF. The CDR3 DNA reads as TGTGCCAGCAGCCAACAGTCCAGGGACGGCTACACCTTC.

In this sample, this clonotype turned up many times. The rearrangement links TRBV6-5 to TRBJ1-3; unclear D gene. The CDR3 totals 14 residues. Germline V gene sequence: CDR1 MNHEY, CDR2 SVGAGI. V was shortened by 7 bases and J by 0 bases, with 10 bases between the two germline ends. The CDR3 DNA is TGTGCCAGCAAGTCAGGCCTCTCTGGAAACACCATATATTTT. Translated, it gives CASKSGLSGNTIYF.

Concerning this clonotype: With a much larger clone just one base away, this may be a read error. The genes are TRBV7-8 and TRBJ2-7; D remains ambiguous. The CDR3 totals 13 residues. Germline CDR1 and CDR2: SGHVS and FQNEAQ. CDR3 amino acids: CGSSPLLSYEQYF. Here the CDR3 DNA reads TGTGGCAGCAGCCCTCTGCTCTCCTACGAGCAGTACTTC.

The CDR3 sequence: CSSPTGGVYGYTF. Written as DNA, the CDR3 is TGCAGCTCGCCGACAGGGGGCGTGTATGGCTACACCTTC. V usage is TRBV29-1 and J usage is TRBJ1-2, with TRBD1 identical over 10 bases. The CDR3 extends over 13 amino acids. Germline V lookup: CDR1 SQVTM, CDR2 ANQGSEA. V shed 8 bases, J shed 5 bases, and the junction held 8 bases outside the gene matches.

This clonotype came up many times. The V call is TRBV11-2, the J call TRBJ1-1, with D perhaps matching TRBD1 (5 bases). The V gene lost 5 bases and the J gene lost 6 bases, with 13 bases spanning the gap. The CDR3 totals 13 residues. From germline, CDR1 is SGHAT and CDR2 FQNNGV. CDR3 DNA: TGTGCCAGCAGCCGACAGAGCACTCCTGAAGCTTTCTTT. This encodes CASSRQSTPEAFF.

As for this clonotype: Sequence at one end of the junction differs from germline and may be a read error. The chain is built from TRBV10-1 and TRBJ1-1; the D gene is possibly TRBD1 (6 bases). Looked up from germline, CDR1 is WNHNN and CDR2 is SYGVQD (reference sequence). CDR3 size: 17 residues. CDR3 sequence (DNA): TGTGCCAGCAGTTACTCTATACCAGGGGACATGAACACTGAAGCTTTCTTT. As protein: CASSYSIPGDMNTEAFF.